The clone carrying this T cell receptor (beta chain) was seen many times. Its antigen is unidentified. The sample originates from a study of T-cell memory formation after mild COVID-19. Study findings and constraints: Clones contracting across day 15 to 85 had a balanced CD4/CD8 profile; later expanding clones leaned CD4+. A second wave of clones peaked on day 37, and their SARS-CoV-2 specificity went unconfirmed. Pre-infection memory already had some responding clones, implying cross-reactive memory joined.

Trimming removed 0 bases at V and 7 bases at J, with 14 bases between. The CDR3 loop spans 15 amino acids. Per the germline V gene, CDR1 is SGHDT and CDR2 is YYEEEE. Libraries for TCRalpha and TCRbeta carried sample barcodes and unique molecular identifiers via 5'RACE. TCRdb fed the 5' RACE reads into MiXCR, producing one record per CDR3 protein. Among about 400,000 distinct CDR3 sequences listed, more than 15% were seen once. The chain combines TRBV5-6 with TRBJ2-4, with D tentatively TRBD1 (6 bases). The source material was PBMCs or a T cell subset sorted from them (not recorded which). The receptor comes from a man between 18 and 35 years old who had mild COVID-19 (a few samples of this study predate the infection). Cell type and time point are not known. In DNA, the CDR3 is TGTGCCAGCAGCTTGGTTCATTCAGGGGTGAACATTCAGTACTTC. Residues: CASSLVHSGVNIQYF.